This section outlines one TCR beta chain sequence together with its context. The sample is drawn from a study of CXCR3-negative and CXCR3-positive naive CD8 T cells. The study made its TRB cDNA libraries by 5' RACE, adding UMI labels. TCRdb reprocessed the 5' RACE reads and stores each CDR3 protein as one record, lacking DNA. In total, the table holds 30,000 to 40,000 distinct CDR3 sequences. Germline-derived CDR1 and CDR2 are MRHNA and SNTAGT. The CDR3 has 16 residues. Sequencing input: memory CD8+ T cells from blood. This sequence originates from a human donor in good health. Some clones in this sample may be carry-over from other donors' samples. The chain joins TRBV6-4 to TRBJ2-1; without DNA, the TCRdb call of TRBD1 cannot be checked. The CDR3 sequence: CASSPSSGTGSGEQFF.